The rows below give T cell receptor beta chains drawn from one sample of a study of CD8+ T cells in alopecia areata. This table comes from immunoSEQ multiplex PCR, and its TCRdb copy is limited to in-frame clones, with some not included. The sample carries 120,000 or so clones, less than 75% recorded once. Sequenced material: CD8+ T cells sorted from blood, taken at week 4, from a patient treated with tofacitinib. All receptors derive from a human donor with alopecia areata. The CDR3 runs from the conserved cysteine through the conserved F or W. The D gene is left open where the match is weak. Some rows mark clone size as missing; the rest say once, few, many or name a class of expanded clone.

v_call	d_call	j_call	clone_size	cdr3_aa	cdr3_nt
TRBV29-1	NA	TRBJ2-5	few	CSVEAPFQETQYF	TGCAGCGTTGAGGCACCTTTCCAAGAGACCCAGTACTTC
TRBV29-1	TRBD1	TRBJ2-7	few	CSVEGLDRGSTYEQYF	TGCAGCGTTGAAGGGCTTGACAGGGGGTCAACCTACGAGCAGTACTTC
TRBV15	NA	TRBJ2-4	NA	CATSLGAVLQYF	TGTGCCACCAGTCTGGGTGCTGTACTTCAGTACTTC
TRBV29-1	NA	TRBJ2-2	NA	CSVERGGPNTGELFF	TGCAGCGTTGAGAGAGGGGGACCGAACACCGGGGAGCTGTTTTTT
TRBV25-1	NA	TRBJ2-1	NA	CASTARLSNEQFF	TGTGCCAGCACGGCACGACTTAGCAATGAGCAGTTCTTC
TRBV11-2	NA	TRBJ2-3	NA	CASSSLSTDTQYF	TGTGCCAGCAGCTCCCTTAGCACAGATACGCAGTATTTT
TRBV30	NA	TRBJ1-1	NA	CAWMVWANTEAFF	TGTGCCTGGATGGTATGGGCGAACACTGAAGCTTTCTTT
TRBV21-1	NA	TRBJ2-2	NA	CASSKGRPRLWTGYTGELFF	TGTGCCAGCAGCAAAGGAAGGCCGAGATTATGGACAGGGTACACCGGGGAGCTGTTTTTT
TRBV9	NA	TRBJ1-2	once	CASSGRDYGYTF	TGTGCCAGCAGCGGCCGGGACTATGGCTACACCTTC
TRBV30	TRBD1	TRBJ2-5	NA	CALDRGKYQETQYF	TGTGCCTTGGACAGGGGCAAGTACCAAGAGACCCAGTACTTC
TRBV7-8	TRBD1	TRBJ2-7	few	CASSVTGQWDIEQYF	TGTGCCAGCAGCGTTACGGGACAGTGGGATATCGAGCAGTACTTC
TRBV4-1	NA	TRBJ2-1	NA	CASSQSPRNRAEQFF	TGCGCCAGCAGCCAAAGCCCTCGGAACAGGGCGGAACAGTTCTTC
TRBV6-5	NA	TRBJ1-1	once	CASSLGGVAEAFF	TGTGCCAGCAGTTTAGGGGGGGTCGCTGAAGCTTTCTTT
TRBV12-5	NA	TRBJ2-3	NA	CASGLVEKVLRLGTDTQYF	TGTGCTAGTGGTTTGGTAGAGAAGGTGCTCAGACTTGGCACAGATACGCAGTATTTT
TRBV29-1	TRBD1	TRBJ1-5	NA	CSVWEGTGGRADQPQHF	TGCAGCGTCTGGGAGGGGACAGGGGGCAGGGCGGATCAGCCCCAGCATTTT
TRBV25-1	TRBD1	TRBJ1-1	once	CASSEWGQGENTEAFF	TGTGCCAGCAGTGAATGGGGACAGGGCGAGAACACTGAAGCTTTCTTT
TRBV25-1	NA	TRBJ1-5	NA	CASSDGVRGNQPQHF	TGTGCCAGCAGTGATGGGGTGAGAGGCAATCAGCCCCAGCATTTT
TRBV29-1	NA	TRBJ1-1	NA	CSVGPWDTEAFF	TGCAGCGTTGGCCCCTGGGATACTGAAGCTTTCTTT
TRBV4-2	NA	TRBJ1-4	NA	CASSQDEKLFF	TGTGCCAGCAGCCAAGACGAAAAACTGTTTTTT
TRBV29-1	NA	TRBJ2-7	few	CSVFYGGAGEQYF	TGCAGCGTTTTTTATGGGGGGGCCGGTGAGCAGTACTTC
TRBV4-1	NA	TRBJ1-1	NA	CASSQVRGEAFF	TGCGCCAGCAGCCAAGTTAGGGGAGAAGCTTTCTTT
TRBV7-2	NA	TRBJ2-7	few	CASSFAYEQYF	TGTGCCAGCAGCTTTGCCTACGAGCAGTACTTC
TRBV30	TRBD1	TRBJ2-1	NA	CAWGTGVEQFF	TGTGCCTGGGGAACAGGGGTAGAGCAGTTCTTC
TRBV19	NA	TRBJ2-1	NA	CASSIIGEVLFF	TGTGCCAGTAGTATCATCGGGGAGGTGCTGTTCTTC
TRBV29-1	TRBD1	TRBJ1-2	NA	CSVDRQGGDHYGYTF	TGCAGCGTTGATCGGCAGGGGGGAGATCACTATGGCTACACCTTC
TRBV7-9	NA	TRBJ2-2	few	CASSLAGTQTGELFF	TGTGCCAGCAGCTTAGCCGGGACACAGACCGGGGAGCTGTTTTTT
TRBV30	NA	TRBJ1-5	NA	CAWKMRQPQHF	TGTGCCTGGAAGATGCGTCAGCCCCAGCATTTT
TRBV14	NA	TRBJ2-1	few	CASSHEGRSYNEQFF	TGTGCCAGCAGCCATGAGGGCCGCTCCTACAATGAGCAGTTCTTC
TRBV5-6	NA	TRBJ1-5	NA	CASSSNREVRQPQHF	TGTGCCAGCAGCTCCAACAGGGAGGTTAGGCAGCCCCAGCATTTT
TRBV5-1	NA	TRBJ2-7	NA	CASSLGPLTYEQYF	TGCGCCAGCAGCTTGGGGCCCCTTACTTACGAGCAGTACTTC
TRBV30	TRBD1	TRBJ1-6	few	CAWSLGQELYNSPLHF	TGTGCCTGGAGTCTGGGACAGGAGCTCTATAATTCACCCCTCCACTTT
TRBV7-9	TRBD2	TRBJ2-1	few	CASMSGRSEQFF	TGTGCCAGCATGTCCGGGAGGAGTGAGCAGTTCTTC
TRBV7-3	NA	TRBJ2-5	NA	CASSFNGGGAETQYF	TGTGCCAGCAGCTTCAACGGCGGGGGCGCCGAGACCCAGTACTTC
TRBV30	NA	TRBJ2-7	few	CAWSWSSYEQYF	TGTGCCTGGAGCTGGAGCTCCTACGAGCAGTACTTC
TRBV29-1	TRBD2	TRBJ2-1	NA	CSVVSGGPYNEQFF	TGCAGCGTTGTGAGCGGGGGACCCTACAATGAGCAGTTCTTC
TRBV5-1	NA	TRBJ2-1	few	CASSEALGGYNEQFF	TGCGCCAGCAGTGAGGCTCTTGGCGGATACAATGAGCAGTTCTTC
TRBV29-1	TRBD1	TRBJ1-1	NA	CSAQGALGSTEAFF	TGCAGCGCCCAGGGGGCCTTAGGATCCACTGAAGCTTTCTTT
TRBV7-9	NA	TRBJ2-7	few	CASSSGGTYEQYF	TGTGCCAGCAGCTCCGGCGGGACCTACGAGCAGTACTTC
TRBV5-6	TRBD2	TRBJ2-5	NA	CASSLLAAQETQYF	TGTGCCAGCAGCTTACTAGCGGCCCAAGAGACCCAGTACTTC
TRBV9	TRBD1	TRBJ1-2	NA	CASSPGTGLYGYTF	TGTGCCAGCAGCCCAGGGACAGGGCTTTATGGCTACACCTTC
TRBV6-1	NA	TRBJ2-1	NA	CASSGQGGSYNEQFF	TGTGCCAGCAGTGGCCAAGGCGGATCCTACAATGAGCAGTTCTTC
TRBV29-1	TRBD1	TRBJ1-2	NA	CSVAGTGVGYGYTF	TGCAGCGTCGCAGGGACAGGGGTGGGGTATGGCTACACCTTC
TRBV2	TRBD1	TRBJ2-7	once	CASSDPPTGDYEQYF	TGTGCCAGCAGTGACCCTCCGACAGGGGACTACGAGCAGTACTTC
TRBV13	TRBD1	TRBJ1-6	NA	CASSLRSQGAVSPLHF	TGTGCCAGCAGCTTAAGGTCGCAGGGGGCCGTCTCACCCCTCCACTTT
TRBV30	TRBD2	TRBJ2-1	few	CAWSGTSGFNEQFF	TGTGCCTGGAGTGGGACTAGCGGGTTTAATGAGCAGTTCTTC
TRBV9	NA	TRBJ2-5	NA	CASSGGTLRETQYF	TGTGCCAGCAGCGGAGGGACGCTCCGAGAGACCCAGTACTTC
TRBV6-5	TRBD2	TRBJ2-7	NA	CASSYASSGSYEQYF	TGTGCCAGCAGTTACGCGTCTAGCGGATCCTACGAGCAGTACTTC
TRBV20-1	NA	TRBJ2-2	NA	CSAIDSGELFF	TGCAGTGCTATAGACTCGGGGGAGCTGTTTTTT
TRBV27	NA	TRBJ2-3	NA	CASSPDRDTQYF	TGTGCCAGCAGTCCCGATAGAGATACGCAGTATTTT
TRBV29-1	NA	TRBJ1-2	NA	CSVVAGTNYGYTF	TGCAGCGTTGTCGCGGGAACTAACTATGGCTACACCTTC
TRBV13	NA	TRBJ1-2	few	CASSSDGYTF	TGTGCCAGCAGCTCCGATGGCTACACCTTC
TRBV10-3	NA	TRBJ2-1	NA	CAISEGLMRIEQFF	TGTGCCATCAGTGAGGGACTAATGAGAATTGAGCAGTTCTTC
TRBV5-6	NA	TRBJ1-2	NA	CASSLESAHYGYTF	TGTGCCAGCAGCTTGGAATCGGCCCACTATGGCTACACCTTC
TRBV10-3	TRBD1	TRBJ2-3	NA	CAISAGQGTDTQYF	TGTGCCATCAGTGCGGGACAGGGCACGGATACGCAGTATTTT